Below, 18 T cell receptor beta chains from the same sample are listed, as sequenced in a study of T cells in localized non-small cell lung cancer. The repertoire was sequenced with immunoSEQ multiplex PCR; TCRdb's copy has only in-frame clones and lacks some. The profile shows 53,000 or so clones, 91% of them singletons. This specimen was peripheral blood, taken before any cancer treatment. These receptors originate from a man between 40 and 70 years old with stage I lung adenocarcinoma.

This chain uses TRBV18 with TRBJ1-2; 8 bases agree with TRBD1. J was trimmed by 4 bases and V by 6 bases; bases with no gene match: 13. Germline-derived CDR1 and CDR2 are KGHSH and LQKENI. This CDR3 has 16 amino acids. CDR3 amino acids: CASSRTVPGGSYGYTF. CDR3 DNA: TGTGCCAGCTCGCGAACCGTCCCAGGGGGCAGCTATGGCTACACCTTC.

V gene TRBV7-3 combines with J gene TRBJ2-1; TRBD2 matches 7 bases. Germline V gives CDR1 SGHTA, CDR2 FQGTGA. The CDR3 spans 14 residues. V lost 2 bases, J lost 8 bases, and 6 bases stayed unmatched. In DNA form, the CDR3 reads TGTGCCAGCAGCTTAGGGTCCGCGGGGGATGAGCAGTTCTTC. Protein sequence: CASSLGSAGDEQFF.

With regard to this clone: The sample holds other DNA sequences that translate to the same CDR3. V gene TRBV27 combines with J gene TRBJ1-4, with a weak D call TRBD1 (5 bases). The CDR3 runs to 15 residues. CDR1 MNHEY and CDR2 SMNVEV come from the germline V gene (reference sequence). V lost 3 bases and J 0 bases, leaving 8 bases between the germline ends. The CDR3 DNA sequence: TGTGCCAGCAGTTTCGGGGGTGCAACTAATGAAAAACTGTTTTTT. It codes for CASSFGGATNEKLFF.

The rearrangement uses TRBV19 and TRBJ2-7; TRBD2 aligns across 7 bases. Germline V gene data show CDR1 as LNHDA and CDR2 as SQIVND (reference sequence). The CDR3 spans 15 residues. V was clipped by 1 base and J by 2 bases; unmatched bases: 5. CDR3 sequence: CASSIAAGEPYEQYF. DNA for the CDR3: TGTGCCAGTAGTATAGCGGCGGGAGAGCCCTACGAGCAGTACTTC.

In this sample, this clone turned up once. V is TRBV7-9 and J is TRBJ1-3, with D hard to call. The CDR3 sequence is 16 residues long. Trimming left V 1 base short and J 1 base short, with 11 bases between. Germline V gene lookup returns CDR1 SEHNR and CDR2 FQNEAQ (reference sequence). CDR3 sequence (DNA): TGTGCCAGCAGCTTAGATGAGGTGCTATCTGGAAACACCATATATTTT. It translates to CASSLDEVLSGNTIYF. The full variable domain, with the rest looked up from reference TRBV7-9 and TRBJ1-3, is DTGVSQNPRHKITKRGQNVTFRCDPISEHNRLYWYRQTLGQGPEFLTYFQNEAQLEKSRLLSDRFSAERPKGSFSTLEIQRTEQGDSAMYLCASSLDEVLSGNTIYFGEGSWLTVV.

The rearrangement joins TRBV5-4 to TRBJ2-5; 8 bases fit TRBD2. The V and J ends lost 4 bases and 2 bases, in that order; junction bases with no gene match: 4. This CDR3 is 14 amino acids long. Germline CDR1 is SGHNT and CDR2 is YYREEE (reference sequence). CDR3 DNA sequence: TGTGCCAGCAGCGTCGGGGGGGGGCAAGAGACCCAGTACTTC. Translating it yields CASSVGGGQETQYF.

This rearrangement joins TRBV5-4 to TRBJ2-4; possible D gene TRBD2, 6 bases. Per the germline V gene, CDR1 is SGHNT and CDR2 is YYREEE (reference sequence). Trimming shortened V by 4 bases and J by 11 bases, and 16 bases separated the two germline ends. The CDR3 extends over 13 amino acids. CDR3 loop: CASSQDMGGVQYF. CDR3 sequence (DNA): TGTGCCAGCAGCCAAGATATGGGAGGCGTTCAGTACTTC.

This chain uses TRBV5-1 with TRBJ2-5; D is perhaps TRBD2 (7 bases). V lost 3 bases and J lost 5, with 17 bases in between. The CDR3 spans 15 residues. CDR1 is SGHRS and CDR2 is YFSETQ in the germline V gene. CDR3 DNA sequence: TGCGCCAGCAGCTCTGATGGGGGGGGCCGGGAGACCCAGTACTTC. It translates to CASSSDGGGRETQYF.

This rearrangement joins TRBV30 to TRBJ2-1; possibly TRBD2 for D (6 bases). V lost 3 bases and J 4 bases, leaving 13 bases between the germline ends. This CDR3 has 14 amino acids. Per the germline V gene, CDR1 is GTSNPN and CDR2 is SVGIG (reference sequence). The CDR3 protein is CAWSIGTAYNEQFF. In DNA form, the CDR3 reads TGTGCCTGGAGCATCGGGACTGCATACAATGAGCAGTTCTTC.

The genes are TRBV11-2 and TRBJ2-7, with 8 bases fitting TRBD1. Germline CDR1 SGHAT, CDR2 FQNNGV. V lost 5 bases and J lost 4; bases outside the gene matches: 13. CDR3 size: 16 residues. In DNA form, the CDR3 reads TGTGCCAGCAGCCTAACAGACAGGGGAGGATCATACGAGCAGTACTTC. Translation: CASSLTDRGGSYEQYF.

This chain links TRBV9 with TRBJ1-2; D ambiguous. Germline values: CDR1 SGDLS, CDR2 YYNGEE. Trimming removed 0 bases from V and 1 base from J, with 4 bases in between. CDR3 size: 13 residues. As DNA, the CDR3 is TGTGCCAGCAGCGTAGAAAGTAACTATGGCTACACCTTC. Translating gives CASSVESNYGYTF.

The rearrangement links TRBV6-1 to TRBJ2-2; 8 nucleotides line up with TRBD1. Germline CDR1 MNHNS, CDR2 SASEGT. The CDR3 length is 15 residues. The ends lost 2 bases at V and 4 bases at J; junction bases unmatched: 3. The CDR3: CASSEPGGVTGELFF. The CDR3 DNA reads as TGTGCCAGCAGTGAACCAGGGGGCGTCACCGGGGAGCTGTTTTTT.

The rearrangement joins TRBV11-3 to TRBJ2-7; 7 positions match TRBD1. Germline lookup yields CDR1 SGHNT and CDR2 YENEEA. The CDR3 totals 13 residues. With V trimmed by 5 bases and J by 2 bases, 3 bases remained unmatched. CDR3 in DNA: TGTGCCAGCAGCACCGGGACAGCCTACGAGCAGTACTTC. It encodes CASSTGTAYEQYF. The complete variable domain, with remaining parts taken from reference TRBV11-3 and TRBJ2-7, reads EAGVVQSPRYKIIEKKQPVAFWCNPISGHNTLYWYLQNLGQGPELLIRYENEEAVDDSQLPKDRFSAERLKGVDSTLKIQPAELGDSAVYLCASSTGTAYEQYFGPGTRLTVT.

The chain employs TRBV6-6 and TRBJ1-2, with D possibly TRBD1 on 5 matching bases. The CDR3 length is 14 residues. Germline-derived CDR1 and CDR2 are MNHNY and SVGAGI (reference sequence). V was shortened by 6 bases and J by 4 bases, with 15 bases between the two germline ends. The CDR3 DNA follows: TGTGCCAGCAGGAGGACATCTGATCCCTATGGCTACACCTTC. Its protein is CASRRTSDPYGYTF.

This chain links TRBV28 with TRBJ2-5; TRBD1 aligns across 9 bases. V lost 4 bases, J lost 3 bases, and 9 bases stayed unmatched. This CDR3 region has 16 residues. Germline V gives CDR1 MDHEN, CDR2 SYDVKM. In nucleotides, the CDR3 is TGTGCCAGCAGTTACAAGAGAGGGACAGGGAAAGAGACCCAGTACTTC. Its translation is CASSYKRGTGKETQYF.

CDR3 in amino acids: CASSLVPVYNEQFF. CDR3 coding DNA: TGTGCCAGCAGCTTGGTCCCAGTCTACAATGAGCAGTTCTTC. The V call is TRBV5-4, the J call TRBJ2-1; D unclear. The germline CDR1 and CDR2 sequences are SGHNT and YYREEE (reference sequence). The CDR3 extends over 14 amino acids. V lost 0 bases, J lost 3 bases, and 7 bases lay in between.

For the CDR3, the DNA is TGTGCCAGCAGTTCTCTTTTGGACGGAACTCCCTACGAGCAGTACTTC. This gives the protein CASSSLLDGTPYEQYF. V usage is TRBV6-5 and J usage is TRBJ2-7; no definite D call. The ends were cut back, 4 bases at V and 2 bases at J, with 18 bases in the middle. The CDR3 has 16 amino acids. In germline, CDR1 is MNHEY, CDR2 SVGAGI.

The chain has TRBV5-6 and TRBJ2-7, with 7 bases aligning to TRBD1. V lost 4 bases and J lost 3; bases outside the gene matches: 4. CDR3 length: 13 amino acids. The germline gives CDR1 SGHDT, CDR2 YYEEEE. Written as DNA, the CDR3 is TGTGCCAGCAGCCCGACAGGGCACTACGAGCAGTACTTC. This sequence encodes CASSPTGHYEQYF.